The 25 T cell receptor beta chains presented below share a single source sample, sequenced in a study of radiation and T cells in renal cell carcinoma. Sequencing used immunoSEQ multiplex PCR; TCRdb keeps in-frame clones, though not all of them. The sample records about 130,000 clones, approximately 85% being singletons. As for time point: blood 2 weeks post-SBRT. The treatment here: 15 Gy SBRT to primary tumor, nephrectomy 4 weeks later. The sample in question was blood, obtained from a patient whose treatment included radiotherapy and nephrectomy. All receptors derive from a man aged 45-65 years with renal cell carcinoma.

The chain couples TRBV5-1 to TRBJ2-7, with a tentative D call TRBD2 (7 bases). V was clipped by 0 bases and J by 6 bases, with 16 bases between them. CDR3 length: 15 amino acids. CDR1 is SGHRS and CDR2 is YFSETQ in the germline V gene. CDR3 sequence reads: CASSLGSSGGGEQYF. The CDR3 nucleotides are TGCGCCAGCAGCTTGGGATCTAGCGGAGGGGGCGAGCAGTACTTC.

V and J are TRBV4-3 and TRBJ2-7; a weak D match, TRBD1 (5 bases). The CDR3 runs to 14 residues. CDR1 and CDR2 from the germline V gene are LGHNA and YSLEER. Between the trimmed V and J ends, which lost 0 bases and 3 bases, there was a span of 9 bases. CDR3: CASSQDIQGYEQYF. CDR3 bases: TGCGCCAGCAGCCAAGATATCCAGGGCTACGAGCAGTACTTC.

Here the CDR3 DNA reads TGTGCCAGCAGCTTTACGGGGACACGCGGAACGGGGCAGTACTTC. Translated, it gives CASSFTGTRGTGQYF. The chain combines TRBV5-4 with TRBJ2-7; TRBD1 might be the D (6 bases). Germline assignment: CDR1 SGHNT and CDR2 YYREEE (reference sequence). The V end lost 2 bases, the J end lost 9 bases, and 21 bases lay between the germline ends. CDR3 length equals 15 residues.

The rearrangement links TRBV7-9 to TRBJ1-2; a weak D match, TRBD1 (5 bases). The germline V gene has CDR1 SEHNR and CDR2 FQNEAQ (reference sequence). The CDR3 runs to 15 residues. V was clipped by 1 base and J by 2 bases, with 11 bases between them. CDR3 nucleotides: TGTGCCAGCAGCTTAGTTCAGGGAGGCAACTATGGCTACACCTTC. This sequence encodes CASSLVQGGNYGYTF.

CDR3 sequence reads: CASTGTSGGTDTQYF. CDR3 sequence (DNA): TGTGCCTCAACCGGGACTAGCGGGGGCACAGATACGCAGTATTTT. This rearrangement joins TRBV30 to TRBJ2-3, with 13 bases matching TRBD2. V was pared by 7 bases and J by 1 base, with 5 bases of the junction left unmatched. Germline V gene data show CDR1 as GTSNPN and CDR2 as SVGIG (reference sequence). The length of the CDR3 is 15 residues. Filled out from reference TRBV30 and TRBJ2-3, the complete variable domain reads SQTIHQWPATLVQPVGSPLSLECTVEGTSNPNLYWYRQAAGRGLQLLFYSVGIGQISSEVPQNLSASRPQDRQFILSSKKLLLSDSGFYLCASTGTSGGTDTQYFGPGTRLTVL.

V gene TRBV6-1 combines with J gene TRBJ1-5, with a weak D call TRBD1 (5 bases). CDR1 and CDR2 from the germline V gene are MNHNS and SASEGT. The CDR3 contains 16 residues. Trimming cost V 2 bases and J 3 bases, with 14 bases left between them. CDR3 coding DNA: TGTGCCAGCAGTGAACAAGGGACTCGAAACAATCAGCCCCAGCATTTT. It specifies CASSEQGTRNNQPQHF.

The gene calls are TRBV5-1 and TRBJ2-1; perhaps TRBD2 as D (6 bases). CDR1 and CDR2 (germline): SGHRS, YFSETQ. V was trimmed by 4 bases and J by 2 bases, leaving 19 bases between them. CDR3 length: 17 residues. CDR3 region: CASSPLGGEEAYNEQFF. The CDR3 DNA follows: TGCGCCAGCAGCCCCTTAGGCGGGGAGGAGGCCTACAATGAGCAGTTCTTC.

The V gene is TRBV7-9, the J gene TRBJ1-6; D unresolved. V shed 1 base and J shed 3 bases, with 4 bases lying between them. The CDR3 length is 14 residues. Germline lookup yields CDR1 SEHNR and CDR2 FQNEAQ (reference sequence). The CDR3 DNA reads TGTGCCAGCAGCTTAGATCTCTATAATTCACCCCTCCACTTT. Translation: CASSLDLYNSPLHF.

The gene calls are TRBV9 and TRBJ2-3; TRBD2 matches at 11 bases. The CDR3 contains 16 residues. Germline-derived CDR1 and CDR2 are SGDLS and YYNGEE. Trimming at V came to 3 bases and at J to 4 bases, leaving 7 bases not matched to a gene. The CDR3 nucleotides are TGTGCCAGCAGCGAGGGACTAGCGGAAGGCGCAGATACGCAGTATTTT. It codes for CASSEGLAEGADTQYF.

The chain links TRBV18 to TRBJ1-1; the D gene is possibly TRBD1 (5 bases). CDR1 and CDR2 from the germline V gene are KGHSH and LQKENI. The CDR3 spans 14 residues. The V and J ends lost 3 bases and 1 base respectively, with 9 bases between them. The CDR3: CASSPGTGNTEAFF. The CDR3 DNA follows: TGTGCCAGCTCACCCGGGACGGGGAACACTGAAGCTTTCTTT.

The rearrangement uses TRBV4-2 and TRBJ2-7; 11 bases match TRBD2. Germline CDR1 LGHNA, CDR2 YNFKEQ. Trimming took 1 base from V and 4 from J; bases not matched to a gene: 6. CDR3 length: 16 amino acids. CDR3 sequence reads: CASSQGGGTSGYEQYF. For the CDR3, the DNA is TGTGCCAGCAGCCAAGGCGGGGGGACTAGCGGATACGAGCAGTACTTC.

Here the CDR3 reads CASSPPDGSYEQYF. CDR3 in DNA: TGTGCCAGCTCACCACCCGACGGATCCTACGAGCAGTACTTC. The J gene is TRBJ2-7, the V gene TRBV18; D remains unclear. Between the trimmed V and J ends, which lost 0 bases and 1 base, there was a span of 7 bases. The germline V gene has CDR1 KGHSH and CDR2 LQKENI. This CDR3 comprises 14 residues.

The gene calls are TRBV7-9 and TRBJ1-1; D call uncertain. Trimming cost V 5 bases and J 2 bases, with 9 bases left between them. Germline loops: CDR1 SEHNR, CDR2 FQNEAQ (reference sequence). The CDR3 length is 13 residues. CDR3 protein: CASSPPGNTEAFF. The CDR3 DNA is TGTGCCAGCAGCCCACCAGGAAACACTGAAGCTTTCTTT.

The chain combines TRBV9 with TRBJ2-3; D uncertain. Germline V lookup: CDR1 SGDLS, CDR2 YYNGEE. The V end lost 4 bases, the J end lost 2 bases, and 11 bases lay between the germline ends. The CDR3 is made up of 14 amino acids. The CDR3 DNA reads as TGTGCCAGCAGCCCAACCCCCCTCACAGATACGCAGTATTTT. Its protein product is CASSPTPLTDTQYF. Complete variable domain (other parts from reference TRBV9 and TRBJ2-3): DSGVTQTPKHLITATGQRVTLRCSPRSGDLSVYWYQQSLDQGLQFLIQYYNGEERAKGNILERFSAQQFPDLHSELNLSSLELGDSALYFCASSPTPLTDTQYFGPGTRLTVL.

The chain combines TRBV5-1 with TRBJ2-5; tentatively, D is TRBD2 (5 bases). Germline CDR1 reads SGHRS; CDR2 reads YFSETQ. This CDR3 has 14 amino acids. Trimming cost V 4 bases and J 5 bases, with 15 bases left between them. The CDR3 nucleotides are TGCGCCAGCAGCCACCGACTGCCGGGGGAGACCCAGTACTTC. It is translated as CASSHRLPGETQYF.

The rearrangement joins TRBV6-5 to TRBJ1-1; 7 bases line up with TRBD1. The ends lost 4 bases at V and 1 base at J; junction bases unmatched: 3. The germline CDR1 and CDR2 sequences are MNHEY and SVGAGI. This CDR3 comprises 14 residues. This chain's CDR3 is CASSFHRGNTEAFF. CDR3 coding DNA: TGTGCCAGCAGTTTCCACAGGGGGAACACTGAAGCTTTCTTT.

Many counts were recorded for this clone. V gene TRBV9 combines with J gene TRBJ2-7; TRBD2 aligns across 8 bases. CDR3 size: 14 residues. From germline, CDR1 is SGDLS and CDR2 YYNGEE. After removal of 2 bases from V and 1 base from J, the junction contained 2 bases not matched to a gene. For the CDR3, the DNA is TGTGCCAGCAGCGTGACTAGCGAATCCTACGAGCAGTACTTC. This codes for CASSVTSESYEQYF.

The V gene is TRBV6-5, the J gene TRBJ2-2, with 7 bases matching TRBD1. CDR1 and CDR2 from the germline V gene are MNHEY and SVGAGI. Trimming removed 2 bases from V and 5 bases from J; junction bases left unmatched: 8. The CDR3 is 16 amino acids. The CDR3 DNA follows: TGTGCCAGCAGTTACCCGGGGCAGGGGGTTACCGGGGAGCTGTTTTTT. It codes for CASSYPGQGVTGELFF.

The chain carries TRBV4-2 and TRBJ1-2; D gene ambiguous. This CDR3 spans 15 amino acids. The V and J ends lost 0 bases and 1 base respectively, with 9 bases between them. Germline CDR1 LGHNA, CDR2 YNFKEQ. The CDR3 here is CASSQEGQSNYGYTF. In DNA form, the CDR3 reads TGTGCCAGCAGCCAAGAAGGTCAGAGTAACTATGGCTACACCTTC.

CDR3: CASSLEEGVRTQYF. CDR3 nucleotide sequence: TGTGCCAGCAGCTTAGAGGAGGGAGTTCGGACCCAGTACTTC. The chain links TRBV7-6 to TRBJ2-5; D possibly corresponds to TRBD2 (6 bases). V shed 1 base and J shed 7 bases, with 13 bases lying between them. The V gene's germline CDR1 is SGHVS and CDR2 FNYEAQ. The CDR3 has 14 amino acids.

This clone was seen a single time. Distinct nucleotide sequences in the sample also encode this CDR3. This chain connects TRBV20-1 to TRBJ1-1; D is ambiguous. V dropped 3 bases and J dropped 1 base, with 3 bases sitting between them. The CDR3 has 11 residues. Germline CDR1 and CDR2: DFQATT and SNEGSKA (reference sequence). The CDR3 DNA is TGCAGTGCTAGGGGGAACACTGAAGCTTTCTTT. It translates to CSARGNTEAFF.

V gene TRBV7-9 combines with J gene TRBJ2-2; the D gene is possibly TRBD2 (5 bases). The V end lost 0 bases, the J end lost 4 bases, and 9 bases lay between the germline ends. Germline V gene data show CDR1 as SEHNR and CDR2 as FQNEAQ (reference sequence). The CDR3 covers 15 residues. CDR3 sequence reads: CASSLAGASTGELFF. CDR3 DNA sequence: TGTGCCAGCAGCTTAGCGGGAGCGTCCACCGGGGAGCTGTTTTTT.

The V gene is TRBV6-5, the J gene TRBJ1-1; 7 nucleotides align to TRBD1. This CDR3 has 14 residues. Germline CDR1 reads MNHEY; CDR2 reads SVGAGI. J gave up 2 bases and V 6 bases, and 6 bases lay outside the gene matches. The CDR3 region is CASSLTGANTEAFF. The CDR3 nucleotides are TGTGCCAGCAGCTTAACAGGGGCCAACACTGAAGCTTTCTTT.

The gene calls are TRBV30 and TRBJ1-4; D is unresolved. The CDR3 sequence is 16 residues long. With 1 base removed from V and 4 bases from J, the gap between germline ends came to 16 bases. CDR1 GTSNPN and CDR2 SVGIG come from the germline V gene (reference sequence). DNA for the CDR3: TGTGCCTGGAGTGGCGCGGGCTGGCGGCTTAATGAAAAACTGTTTTTT. This encodes CAWSGAGWRLNEKLFF.

The V and J genes are TRBV4-2 and TRBJ2-2; 7 bases fit TRBD1. Germline trimming cut 4 bases from V and 1 base from J; bases unmatched to any gene: 6. Per germline, CDR1 LGHNA and CDR2 YNFKEQ. CDR3 length: 16 amino acids. The CDR3 bases are TGTGCCAGCAGCCTTAGAGGACAGGTGAACACCGGGGAGCTGTTTTTT. Residues: CASSLRGQVNTGELFF.